This TCR beta chain appears in the sequencing data of a study of shared clonotypes between healthy human individuals. About the study: A few men and a couple of women, aged 18 to 49, were donors.

The repertoire was sequenced with immunoSEQ multiplex PCR; TCRdb's copy has only in-frame clones and lacks some. Among about 2.1 million clones listed, around 93% were seen once. In regard to this clone: What it binds is unknown.

Trimming took 4 bases from V and 0 from J, leaving 19 bases between them. CDR3 length: 18 amino acids. Germline V CDR1 and CDR2: SGHDN, FVKESK. General observations from the study: On the whole, naive subsets had larger estimated richness than memory subsets had.

CD45RO-negative, CCR7-selected cells formed the naive CD8 fraction, which excluded terminally differentiated effector memory CD45RA+ cells. The receptor was isolated from a man aged 18 to 29 in good health. Some clones in this sample may be carry-over from other donors' samples. This sequence joins TRBV14 and TRBJ1-3; D is uncertain. What was sequenced was naive CD8+ T cells from PBMCs. CDR3 coding DNA: TGTGCCAGCAGCCCCCTAATGGCCGGTTTTCTCTCTGGAAACACCATATATTTT. Protein: CASSPLMAGFLSGNTIYF.